The 6 T cell receptor beta chains presented below share a single source sample, sequenced in a study of blood T cell repertoires in COVID-19. Generated by immunoSEQ multiplex PCR, the TCRdb table keeps only in-frame clones and is missing some. The repertoire holds 90,000 to 150,000 clones, with approximately 80% as singletons. The sequenced material came from peripheral blood. Receptor source: a human donor in a cohort sampled during active COVID-19.

The chain has TRBV18 and TRBJ1-1; D perhaps matches TRBD1 (5 bases). Trimming took off 5 bases at V and 1 base at J, with 8 bases between the two ends. This CDR3 comprises 13 residues. CDR1 is KGHSH, CDR2 LQKENI, per germline. The CDR3 region is CASSGDRNTEAFF. The CDR3 DNA reads TGTGCCAGCTCAGGTGACAGGAACACTGAAGCTTTCTTT.

This sequence joins TRBV5-1 and TRBJ1-1, with 8 bases that match TRBD1. After removal of 0 bases from V and 1 base from J, the junction contained 5 bases not matched to a gene. Germline V CDR1 and CDR2: SGHRS, YFSETQ. CDR3 length: 16 residues. The CDR3 DNA is TGCGCCAGCAGCTTGGGACAGGGGCGAGGGAACACTGAAGCTTTCTTT. Protein product: CASSLGQGRGNTEAFF.

The rearrangement links TRBV5-1 to TRBJ2-7; D ambiguous. The CDR3 runs to 14 residues. Germline values: CDR1 SGHRS, CDR2 YFSETQ. The ends were cut back, 3 bases at V and 2 bases at J, with 12 bases in the middle. For the CDR3, the DNA is TGCGCCAGCAGCTATATGACTGGAGCCTACGAGCAGTACTTC. As protein: CASSYMTGAYEQYF. Variable domain in full (rest from reference TRBV5-1 and TRBJ2-7): KAGVTQTPRYLIKTRGQQVTLSCSPISGHRSVSWYQQTPGQGLQFLFEYFSETQRNKGNFPGRFSGRQFSNSRSEMNVSTLELGDSALYLCASSYMTGAYEQYFGPGTRLTVT.

J is TRBJ2-3 and V is TRBV7-9, with 9 bases that match TRBD1. The germline CDR1 and CDR2 sequences are SEHNR and FQNEAQ (reference sequence). This CDR3 is 16 amino acids long. Trimming at V came to 5 bases and at J to 4 bases, leaving 10 bases not matched to a gene. The CDR3 spells CASSHNTGGAADTQYF. The DNA of the CDR3 is TGTGCCAGCAGCCATAATACAGGGGGCGCGGCAGATACGCAGTATTTT. Complete variable domain (other parts from reference TRBV7-9 and TRBJ2-3): DTGVSQNPRHKITKRGQNVTFRCDPISEHNRLYWYRQTLGQGPEFLTYFQNEAQLEKSRLLSDRFSAERPKGSFSTLEIQRTEQGDSAMYLCASSHNTGGAADTQYFGPGTRLTVL.

The V gene is TRBV6-5, the J gene TRBJ1-2, with 7 bases identical to TRBD1. The CDR3 sequence is 16 residues long. Trimming removed 3 bases from V and 10 bases from J; junction bases left unmatched: 17. The germline gives CDR1 MNHEY, CDR2 SVGAGI. CDR3 region: CASSYRPQGRRPFYTF. As DNA, the CDR3 is TGTGCCAGCAGTTATCGGCCACAGGGGCGCAGGCCTTTCTACACCTTC.

V gene TRBV7-2 combines with J gene TRBJ2-3, with TRBD1 matching 7 bases. The germline gives CDR1 SGHTA, CDR2 FQGNSA. J lost 5 bases, V lost 6 bases, and 14 bases had no gene match. This CDR3 contains 16 residues. The CDR3 sequence: CASRRDRGYSGDTQYF. Written as DNA, the CDR3 is TGTGCCAGCAGACGGGACAGAGGCTATTCGGGAGATACGCAGTATTTT.